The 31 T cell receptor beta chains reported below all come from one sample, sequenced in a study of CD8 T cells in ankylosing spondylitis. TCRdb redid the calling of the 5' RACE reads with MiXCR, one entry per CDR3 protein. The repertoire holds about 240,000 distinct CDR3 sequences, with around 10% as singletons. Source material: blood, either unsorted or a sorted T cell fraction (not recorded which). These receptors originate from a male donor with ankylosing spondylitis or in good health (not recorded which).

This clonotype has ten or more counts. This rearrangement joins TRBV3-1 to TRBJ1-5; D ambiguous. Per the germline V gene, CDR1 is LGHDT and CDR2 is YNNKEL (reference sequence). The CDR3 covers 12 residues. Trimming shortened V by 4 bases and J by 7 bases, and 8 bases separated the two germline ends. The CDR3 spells CASSLIGQPQHF. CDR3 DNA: TGTGCCAGCAGCCTGATTGGACAGCCCCAGCATTTT. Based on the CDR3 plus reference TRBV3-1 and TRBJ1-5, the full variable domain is DTAVSQTPKYLVTQMGNDKSIKCEQNLGHDTMYWYKQDSKKFLKIMFSYNNKELIINETVPNRFSPKSPDKAHLNLHINSLELGDSAVYFCASSLIGQPQHFGDGTRLSIL.

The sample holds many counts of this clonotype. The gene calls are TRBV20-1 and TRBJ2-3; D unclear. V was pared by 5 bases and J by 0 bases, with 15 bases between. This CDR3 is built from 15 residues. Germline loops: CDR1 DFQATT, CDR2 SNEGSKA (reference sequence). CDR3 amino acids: CSASEKNWSTDTQYF. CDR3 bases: TGCAGTGCTTCGGAAAAGAATTGGAGCACAGATACGCAGTATTTT.

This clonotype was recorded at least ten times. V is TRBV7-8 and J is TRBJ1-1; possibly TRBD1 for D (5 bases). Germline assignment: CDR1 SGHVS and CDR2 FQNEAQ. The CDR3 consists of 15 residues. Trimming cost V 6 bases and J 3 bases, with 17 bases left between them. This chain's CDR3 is CASSFSQGLDTEAFF. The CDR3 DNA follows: TGTGCCAGCAGTTTCTCCCAGGGTCTGGACACTGAAGCTTTCTTT. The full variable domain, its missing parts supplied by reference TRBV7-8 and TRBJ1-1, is GAGVSQSPRYKVAKRGQDVALRCDPISGHVSLFWYQQALGQGPEFLTYFQNEAQLDKSGLPSDRFFAERPEGSVSTLKIQRTQQEDSAVYLCASSFSQGLDTEAFFGQGTRLTVV.

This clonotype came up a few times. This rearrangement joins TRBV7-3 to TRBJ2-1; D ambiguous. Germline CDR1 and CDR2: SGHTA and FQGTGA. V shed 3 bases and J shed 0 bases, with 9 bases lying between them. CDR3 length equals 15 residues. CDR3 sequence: CASSLGPSSYNEQFF. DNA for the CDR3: TGTGCCAGCAGCTTGGGTCCGAGCTCCTACAATGAGCAGTTCTTC.

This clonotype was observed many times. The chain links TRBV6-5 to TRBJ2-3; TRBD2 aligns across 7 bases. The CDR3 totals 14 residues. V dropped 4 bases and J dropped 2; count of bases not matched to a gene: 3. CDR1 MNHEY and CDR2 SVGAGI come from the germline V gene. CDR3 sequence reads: CASSSRLATDTQYF. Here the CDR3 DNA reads TGTGCCAGCAGTTCGAGACTAGCCACAGATACGCAGTATTTT.

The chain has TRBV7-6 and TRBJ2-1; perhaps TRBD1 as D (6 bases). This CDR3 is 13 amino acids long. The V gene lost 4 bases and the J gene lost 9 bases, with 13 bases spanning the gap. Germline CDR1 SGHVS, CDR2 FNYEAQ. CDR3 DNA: TGTGCCAGCAGCTCGACAGGAGTGAGTGAGCAGTTCTTC. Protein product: CASSSTGVSEQFF.

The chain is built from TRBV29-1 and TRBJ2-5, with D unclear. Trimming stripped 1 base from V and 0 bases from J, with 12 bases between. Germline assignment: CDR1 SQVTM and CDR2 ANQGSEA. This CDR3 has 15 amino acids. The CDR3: CSVEAPSPYQETQYF. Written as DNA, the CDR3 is TGCAGCGTTGAAGCTCCCTCCCCGTACCAAGAGACCCAGTACTTC.

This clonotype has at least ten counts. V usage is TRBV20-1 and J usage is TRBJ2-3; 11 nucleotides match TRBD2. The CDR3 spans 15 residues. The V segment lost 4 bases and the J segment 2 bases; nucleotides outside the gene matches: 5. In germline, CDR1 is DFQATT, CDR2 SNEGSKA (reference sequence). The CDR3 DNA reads TGCAGTGCTATACTAGCGGGGGCTCCCACAGATACGCAGTATTTT. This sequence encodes CSAILAGAPTDTQYF.

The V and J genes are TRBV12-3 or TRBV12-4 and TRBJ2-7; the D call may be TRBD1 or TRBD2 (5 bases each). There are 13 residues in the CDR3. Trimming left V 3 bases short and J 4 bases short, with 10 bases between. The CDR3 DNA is TGTGCCAGCAGTTTGGGGACGAGATACGAGCAGTACTTC. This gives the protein CASSLGTRYEQYF.

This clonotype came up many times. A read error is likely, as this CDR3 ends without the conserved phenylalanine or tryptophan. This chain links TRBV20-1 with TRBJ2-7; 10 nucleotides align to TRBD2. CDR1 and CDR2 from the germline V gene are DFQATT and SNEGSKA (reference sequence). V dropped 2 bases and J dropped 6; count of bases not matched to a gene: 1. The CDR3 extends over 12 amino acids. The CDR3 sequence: CSARLAGVEQYL. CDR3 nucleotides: TGCAGTGCTAGACTAGCGGGAGTCGAGCAGTACCTC.

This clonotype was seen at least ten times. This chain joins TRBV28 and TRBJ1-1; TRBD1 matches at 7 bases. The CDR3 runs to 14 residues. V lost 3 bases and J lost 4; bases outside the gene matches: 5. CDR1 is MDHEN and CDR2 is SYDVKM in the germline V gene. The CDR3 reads CASSFPGGITEAFF. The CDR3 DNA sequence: TGTGCCAGCAGTTTTCCAGGGGGTATCACTGAAGCTTTCTTT.

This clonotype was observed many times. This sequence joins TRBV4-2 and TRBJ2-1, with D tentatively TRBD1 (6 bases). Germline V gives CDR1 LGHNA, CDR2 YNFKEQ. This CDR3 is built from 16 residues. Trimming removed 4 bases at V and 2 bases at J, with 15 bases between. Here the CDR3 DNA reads TGTGCCAGCAGCCCTCCGACAGGCTCCCCCTACAATGAGCAGTTCTTC. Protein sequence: CASSPPTGSPYNEQFF.

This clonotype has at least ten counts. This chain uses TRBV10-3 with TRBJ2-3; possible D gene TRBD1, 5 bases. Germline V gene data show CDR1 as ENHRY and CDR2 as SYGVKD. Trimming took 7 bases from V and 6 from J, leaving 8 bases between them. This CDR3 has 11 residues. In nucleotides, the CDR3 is TGTGCCATCAAGGGGATGGATACGCAGTATTTT. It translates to CAIKGMDTQYF.

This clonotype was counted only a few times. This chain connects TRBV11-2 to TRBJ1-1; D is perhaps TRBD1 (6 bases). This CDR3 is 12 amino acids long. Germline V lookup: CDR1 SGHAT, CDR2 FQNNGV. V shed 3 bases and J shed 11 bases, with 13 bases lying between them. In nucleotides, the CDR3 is TGTGCCAGCAGCTTGATACAGGGTACGGCTTTCTTT. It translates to CASSLIQGTAFF.

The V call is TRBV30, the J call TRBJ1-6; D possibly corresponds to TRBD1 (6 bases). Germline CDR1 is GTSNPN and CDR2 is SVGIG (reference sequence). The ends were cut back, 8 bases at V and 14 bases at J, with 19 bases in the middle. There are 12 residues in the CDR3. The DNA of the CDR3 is TGTGCCGGATACCGGGACACCACAACCCTCCACTTT. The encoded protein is CAGYRDTTTLHF.

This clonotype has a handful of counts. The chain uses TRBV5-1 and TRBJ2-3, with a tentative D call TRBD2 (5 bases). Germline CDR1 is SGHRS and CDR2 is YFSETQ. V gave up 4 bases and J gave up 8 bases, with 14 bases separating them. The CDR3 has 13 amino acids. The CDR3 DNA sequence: TGCGCCAGCAGCCTGATCCCCCTAGCTACGCAGTATTTT. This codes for CASSLIPLATQYF. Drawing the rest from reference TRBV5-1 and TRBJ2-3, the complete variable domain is KAGVTQTPRYLIKTRGQQVTLSCSPISGHRSVSWYQQTPGQGLQFLFEYFSETQRNKGNFPGRFSGRQFSNSRSEMNVSTLELGDSALYLCASSLIPLATQYFGPGTRLTVL.

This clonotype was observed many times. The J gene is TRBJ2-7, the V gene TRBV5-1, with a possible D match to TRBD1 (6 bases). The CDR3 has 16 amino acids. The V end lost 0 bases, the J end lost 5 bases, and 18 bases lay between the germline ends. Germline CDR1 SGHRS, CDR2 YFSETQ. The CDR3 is CASSLALQGYFDEQYF. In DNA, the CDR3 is TGCGCCAGCAGCTTGGCACTACAGGGCTATTTCGACGAGCAGTACTTC.

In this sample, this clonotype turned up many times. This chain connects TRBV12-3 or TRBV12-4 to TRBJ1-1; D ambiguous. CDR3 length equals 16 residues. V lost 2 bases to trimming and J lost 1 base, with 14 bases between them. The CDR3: CASSLSPFYKNTEAFF. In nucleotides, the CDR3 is TGTGCCAGCAGTTTATCACCATTTTACAAGAACACTGAAGCTTTCTTT.

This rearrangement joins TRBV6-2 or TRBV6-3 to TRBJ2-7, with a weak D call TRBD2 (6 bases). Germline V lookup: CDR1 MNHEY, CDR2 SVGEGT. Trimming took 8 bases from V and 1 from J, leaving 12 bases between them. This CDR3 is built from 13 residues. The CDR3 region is CASRGTVSYEQYF. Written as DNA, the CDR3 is TGTGCCAGCCGGGGGACGGTTTCCTACGAGCAGTACTTC.

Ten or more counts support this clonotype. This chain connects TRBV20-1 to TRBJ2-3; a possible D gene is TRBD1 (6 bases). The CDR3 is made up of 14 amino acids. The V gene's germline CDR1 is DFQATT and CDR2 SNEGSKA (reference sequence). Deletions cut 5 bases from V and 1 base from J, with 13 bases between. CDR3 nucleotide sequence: TGCAGTGCTCACGGCAGGGGTGGCACAGATACGCAGTATTTT. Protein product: CSAHGRGGTDTQYF.

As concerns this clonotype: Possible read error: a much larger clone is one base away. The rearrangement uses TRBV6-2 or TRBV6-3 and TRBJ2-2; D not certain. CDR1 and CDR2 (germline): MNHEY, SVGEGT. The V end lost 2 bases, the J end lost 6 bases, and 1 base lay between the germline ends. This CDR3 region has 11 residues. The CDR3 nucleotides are TGTGCCAGCAGTTACCCCGGGGAGCTGTTTTTT. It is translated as CASSYPGELFF.

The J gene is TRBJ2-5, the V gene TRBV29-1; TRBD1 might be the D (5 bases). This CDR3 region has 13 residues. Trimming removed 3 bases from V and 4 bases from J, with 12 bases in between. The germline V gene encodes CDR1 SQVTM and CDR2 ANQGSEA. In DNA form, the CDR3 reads TGCAGCGTTGAGATTTGGCAGGGAGAGACCCAGTACTTC. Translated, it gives CSVEIWQGETQYF.

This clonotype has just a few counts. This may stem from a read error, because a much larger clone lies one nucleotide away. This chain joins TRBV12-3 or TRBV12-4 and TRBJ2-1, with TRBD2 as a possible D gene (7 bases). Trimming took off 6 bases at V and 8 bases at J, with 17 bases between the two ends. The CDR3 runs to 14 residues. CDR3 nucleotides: TGTGCCAGCAGAAGAGTGGGGGGGCGCGATGAGCAGTTCTTC. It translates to CASRRVGGRDEQFF.

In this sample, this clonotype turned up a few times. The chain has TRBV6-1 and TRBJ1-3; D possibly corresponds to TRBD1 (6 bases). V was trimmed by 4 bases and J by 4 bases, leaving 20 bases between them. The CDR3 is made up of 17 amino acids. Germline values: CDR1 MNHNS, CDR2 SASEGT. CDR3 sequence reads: CASSGPYGPGEGNTIYF. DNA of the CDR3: TGTGCCAGCAGTGGGCCCTACGGACCAGGGGAAGGAAACACCATATATTTT.

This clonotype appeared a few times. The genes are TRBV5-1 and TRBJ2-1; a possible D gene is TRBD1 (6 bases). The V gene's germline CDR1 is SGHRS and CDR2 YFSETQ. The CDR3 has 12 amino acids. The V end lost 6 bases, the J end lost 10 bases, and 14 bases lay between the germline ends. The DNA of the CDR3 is TGCGCCAGCACCCAGGGGTCCACGGAGCAGTTCTTC. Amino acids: CASTQGSTEQFF.

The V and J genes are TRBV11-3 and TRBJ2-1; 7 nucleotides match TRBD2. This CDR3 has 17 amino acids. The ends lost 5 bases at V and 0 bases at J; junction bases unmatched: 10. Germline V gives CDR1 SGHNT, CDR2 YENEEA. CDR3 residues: CASSPDRGGSSYNEQFF. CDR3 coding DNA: TGTGCCAGCAGCCCAGATAGGGGCGGGAGCTCCTACAATGAGCAGTTCTTC.

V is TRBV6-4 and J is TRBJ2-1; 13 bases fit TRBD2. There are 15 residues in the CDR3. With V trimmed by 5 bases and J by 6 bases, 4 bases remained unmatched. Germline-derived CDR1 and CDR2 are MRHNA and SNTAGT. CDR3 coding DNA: TGTGCCAGCAGTCCCACTAGCGGGGGGGCCAATGAGCAGTTCTTC. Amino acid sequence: CASSPTSGGANEQFF.

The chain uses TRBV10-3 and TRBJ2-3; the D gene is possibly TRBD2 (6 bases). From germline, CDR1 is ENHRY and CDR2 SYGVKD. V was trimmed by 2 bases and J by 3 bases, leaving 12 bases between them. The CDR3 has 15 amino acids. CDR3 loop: CAISEGVAGTDTQYF. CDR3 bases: TGTGCCATCAGTGAGGGGGTTGCGGGGACAGATACGCAGTATTTT.

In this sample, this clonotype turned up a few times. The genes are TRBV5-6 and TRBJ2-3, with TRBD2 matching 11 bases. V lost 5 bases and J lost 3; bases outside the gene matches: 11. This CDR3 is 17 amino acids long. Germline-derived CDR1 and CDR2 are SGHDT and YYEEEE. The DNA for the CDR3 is TGTGCCAGCAGTTACCGACTAGCGGGGTTCCATACAGATACGCAGTATTTT. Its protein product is CASSYRLAGFHTDTQYF.

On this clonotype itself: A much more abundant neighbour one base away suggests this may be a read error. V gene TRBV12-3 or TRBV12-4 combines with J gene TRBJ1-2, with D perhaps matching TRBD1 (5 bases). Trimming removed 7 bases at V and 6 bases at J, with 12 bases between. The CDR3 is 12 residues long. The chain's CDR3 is CASTPKGHGYTF. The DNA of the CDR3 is TGTGCCAGCACCCCCAAGGGACATGGCTACACCTTC.

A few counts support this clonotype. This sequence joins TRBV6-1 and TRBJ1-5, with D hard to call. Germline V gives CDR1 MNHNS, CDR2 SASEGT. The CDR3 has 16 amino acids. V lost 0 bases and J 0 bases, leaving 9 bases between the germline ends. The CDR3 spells CASSEAAYSSNQPQHF. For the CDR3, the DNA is TGTGCCAGCAGTGAAGCTGCATACTCTAGCAATCAGCCCCAGCATTTT.